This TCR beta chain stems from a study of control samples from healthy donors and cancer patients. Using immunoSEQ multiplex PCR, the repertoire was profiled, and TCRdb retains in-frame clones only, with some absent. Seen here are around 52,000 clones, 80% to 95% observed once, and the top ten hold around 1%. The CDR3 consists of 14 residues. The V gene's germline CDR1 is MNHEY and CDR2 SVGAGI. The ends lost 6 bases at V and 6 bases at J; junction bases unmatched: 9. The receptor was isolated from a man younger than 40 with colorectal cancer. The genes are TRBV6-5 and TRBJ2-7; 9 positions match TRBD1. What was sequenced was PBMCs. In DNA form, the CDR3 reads TGTGCCAGCAGACGGACAGGGGCGACGGGCGAGCAGTACTTC. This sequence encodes CASRRTGATGEQYF.